The rows below give T cell receptor beta chains drawn from one sample of a study of blood T cell repertoires in COVID-19. Using immunoSEQ multiplex PCR, the repertoire was profiled, and TCRdb retains in-frame clones only, with some absent. The top ten clones hold approximately 6% of a sample with 50,000 or so clones, about 90% of them seen once. The material sequenced was peripheral blood. The receptors originated from a man in his 70s with active COVID-19. CDR3s include the opening cysteine and the closing phenylalanine or tryptophan. The D gene is left open where the match is weak. Some rows have no size entry. The others give once, few or many, or a class for an expanded clone.

d_call j_call v_call clone_size cdr3_nt cdr3_aa
. TRBJ1-2 TRBV2 once TGTGCCAGCAGTGAGGGCGCTGCCTATGGCTACACCTTC CASSEGAAYGYTF
TRBD1 TRBJ2-7 TRBV4-3 once TGCGCCAGCAGCGGCCGGGACAGGGTGTTGTCCCCAGGCGCCTACGAGCAGTACTTC CASSGRDRVLSPGAYEQYF
TRBD2 TRBJ2-2 TRBV2 . TGTGCCAGCAGTGACCCCCAGGGTACTAGCGGACAAACGAACACCGGGGAGCTGTTTTTT CASSDPQGTSGQTNTGELFF
TRBD1 TRBJ2-1 TRBV24-1 . TGTGCCACCAGTGAGGAGGGACAGGGCTACAATGAGCAGTTCTTC CATSEEGQGYNEQFF
. TRBJ2-7 TRBV10-3 . TGTGCCATCAGTGAGAGAAGGGGTAGTTACGAGCAGTACTTC CAISERRGSYEQYF
. TRBJ1-5 TRBV7-2 . TGTGCCAGCAGCTTACAGGGGTCAGGCAATCAGCCCCAGCATTTT CASSLQGSGNQPQHF
TRBD2 TRBJ2-2 TRBV3-1/TRBV3-2 . TGTGCCAGCAGCCAATGTCTAGCGGGGGTAATCACCGGGGAGCTGTTTTTT CASSQCLAGVITGELFF
TRBD1 TRBJ1-5 TRBV27 . TGTGCCAGCAGTCTACAGGGGACTCAGCCCCAGCATTTT CASSLQGTQPQHF
TRBD2 TRBJ2-3 TRBV19 . TGTGCCAGTAGTAAGAGAAGGACTAGCGGCGGGGAGGGGATTAGCACAGATACGCAGTATTTT CASSKRRTSGGEGISTDTQYF
TRBD2 TRBJ2-1 TRBV7-2 . TGTGCCAGCAGCTTAGCCCCAGCGGGGTACAATGAGCAGTTCTTC CASSLAPAGYNEQFF
. TRBJ2-1 TRBV29-1 . TGCAGCGTTGAAATTAGTAGTAATGAGCAGTTCTTC CSVEISSNEQFF
. TRBJ1-6 TRBV7-2 . TGTGCCAGCAGCCCTCGTAAGGGGCAGGGGCATTGGAATTCACCCCTCCACTTT CASSPRKGQGHWNSPLHF
TRBD1 TRBJ2-7 TRBV10-2 . TGCGCCAGCAGAGAGACAGGGGGGGACGAGCAGTACTTC CASRETGGDEQYF
TRBD1 TRBJ1-3 TRBV5-6 . TGTGCCAGCAGCCAGGCCGGGACAGCTGGAAACACCATATATTTT CASSQAGTAGNTIYF
. TRBJ2-2 TRBV7-9 few TGTGCCAGCAGCTTAGCTAGCGGGAACACCGGGGAGCTGTTTTTT CASSLASGNTGELFF
. TRBJ1-6 TRBV6-1 . TGTGCCAGCAGTGAAGCGCTCGACCGGGGTAATTCACCCCTCCACTTT CASSEALDRGNSPLHF
TRBD1 TRBJ1-2 TRBV12-3/TRBV12-4 . TGTGCCAGCAGTTTATCACAGGGGGGCTACACCTTC CASSLSQGGYTF
TRBD1 TRBJ1-4 TRBV28 . TGTGCCAGTAGTGACAGGGGGCGCTGGTCTAATGAAAAACTGTTTTTT CASSDRGRWSNEKLFF
. TRBJ2-7 TRBV25-1 . TGTGCCAGCAGTCCAGGGTTCAACGAGCAGTACTTC CASSPGFNEQYF
TRBD1 TRBJ2-7 TRBV5-4 . TGTGCCAGCAGCTTACGACAGGGGTACGAGCAGTACTTC CASSLRQGYEQYF
TRBD2 TRBJ2-1 TRBV27 . TGTGCCAGCAGTTTATTACCGGGGGGCTACAATGAGCAGTTCTTC CASSLLPGGYNEQFF
TRBD1 TRBJ1-1 TRBV7-2 . TGTGCCAGCACCCAGGGCGGGACAGGGGGCAGATACACTGAAGCTTTCTTT CASTQGGTGGRYTEAFF
. TRBJ1-2 TRBV20-1 . TGCAGTGCTAGTCGACGGGGAGGGAACTATGGCTACACCTTC CSASRRGGNYGYTF
. TRBJ1-2 TRBV30 . TGTGCCTGGAGTGTAGGGGGAGGGCGCTACTATGGCTACACCTTC CAWSVGGGRYYGYTF
. TRBJ2-3 TRBV5-4 once TGTGCCAGCACCAACAGGTGGGATAGTTCTAGCACAGATACGCAGTATTTT CASTNRWDSSSTDTQYF
TRBD2 TRBJ2-3 TRBV3-1/TRBV3-2 . TGTGCCAGCAGCCAATCAGCGGGGGTGGTAGATACGCAGTATTTT CASSQSAGVVDTQYF